What follows are 3 T cell receptor beta chains derived from one specimen sequenced in a study of blood T cell repertoires in COVID-19. This table comes from immunoSEQ multiplex PCR, and its TCRdb copy is limited to in-frame clones, with some not included. The sample holds under 550,000 clones, 70% to 90% seen once. Sequenced input: peripheral blood. The receptors originated from a man younger than 30 with COVID-19, enrolled during active disease.

Written as DNA, the CDR3 is TGTGCCAGCTCACCGGGACAGGCAACTGGGTATGGCTACACCTTC. It is translated as CASSPGQATGYGYTF. The chain is built from TRBV18 and TRBJ1-2, with TRBD1 matching 8 bases. CDR3 length: 15 amino acids. V lost 3 bases, J lost 5 bases, and 8 bases stayed unmatched. Germline CDR1 KGHSH, CDR2 LQKENI.

This chain connects TRBV15 to TRBJ2-1, with 9 bases aligning to TRBD1. Trimming took 5 bases from V and 10 from J; bases not matched to a gene: 18. Per germline, CDR1 LNHNV and CDR2 YYDKDF (reference sequence). The CDR3 runs to 17 residues. The CDR3 sequence is CATSPQSPGQGLREQFF. As DNA, the CDR3 is TGTGCCACCAGCCCCCAATCCCCGGGACAGGGCCTTAGAGAGCAGTTCTTC. Full variable domain (remainder filled in from reference TRBV15 and TRBJ2-1): DAMVIQNPRYQVTQFGKPVTLSCSQTLNHNVMYWYQQKSSQAPKLLFHYYDKDFNNEADTPDNFQSRRPNTSFCFLDIRSPGLGDTAMYLCATSPQSPGQGLREQFFGPGTRLTVL.

This chain uses TRBV19 with TRBJ2-2, with D maybe TRBD2 (6 bases). Germline-derived CDR1 and CDR2 are LNHDA and SQIVND (reference sequence). The CDR3 loop spans 18 amino acids. Trimming removed 3 bases at V and 5 bases at J, with 22 bases between. The CDR3 region has the DNA TGTGCCAGTAGTATTGGGGCTGCGCGGGGTGACCCAACCGGGGAGCTGTTTTTT. Translation gives CASSIGAARGDPTGELFF.